This T cell receptor (beta chain) was identified in a study of blood T cell repertoires in COVID-19. Germline V CDR1 and CDR2: SGHTA, FQGNSA. This CDR3 has 13 residues. V gave up 4 bases and J gave up 7 bases, with 11 bases separating them. TCRdb keeps only in-frame clones here, not all; method: immunoSEQ multiplex PCR. This table has just over 200,000 clones, around three quarters appearing once. The sample was peripheral blood. This TCR came from a woman aged 70-85 years with acute or convalescent COVID-19. V usage is TRBV7-2 and J usage is TRBJ1-5; perhaps TRBD1 as D (5 bases). The CDR3 loop reads CASSSRVDQPQHF. The CDR3 DNA is TGTGCCAGCAGCTCCAGGGTAGACCAGCCCCAGCATTTT.